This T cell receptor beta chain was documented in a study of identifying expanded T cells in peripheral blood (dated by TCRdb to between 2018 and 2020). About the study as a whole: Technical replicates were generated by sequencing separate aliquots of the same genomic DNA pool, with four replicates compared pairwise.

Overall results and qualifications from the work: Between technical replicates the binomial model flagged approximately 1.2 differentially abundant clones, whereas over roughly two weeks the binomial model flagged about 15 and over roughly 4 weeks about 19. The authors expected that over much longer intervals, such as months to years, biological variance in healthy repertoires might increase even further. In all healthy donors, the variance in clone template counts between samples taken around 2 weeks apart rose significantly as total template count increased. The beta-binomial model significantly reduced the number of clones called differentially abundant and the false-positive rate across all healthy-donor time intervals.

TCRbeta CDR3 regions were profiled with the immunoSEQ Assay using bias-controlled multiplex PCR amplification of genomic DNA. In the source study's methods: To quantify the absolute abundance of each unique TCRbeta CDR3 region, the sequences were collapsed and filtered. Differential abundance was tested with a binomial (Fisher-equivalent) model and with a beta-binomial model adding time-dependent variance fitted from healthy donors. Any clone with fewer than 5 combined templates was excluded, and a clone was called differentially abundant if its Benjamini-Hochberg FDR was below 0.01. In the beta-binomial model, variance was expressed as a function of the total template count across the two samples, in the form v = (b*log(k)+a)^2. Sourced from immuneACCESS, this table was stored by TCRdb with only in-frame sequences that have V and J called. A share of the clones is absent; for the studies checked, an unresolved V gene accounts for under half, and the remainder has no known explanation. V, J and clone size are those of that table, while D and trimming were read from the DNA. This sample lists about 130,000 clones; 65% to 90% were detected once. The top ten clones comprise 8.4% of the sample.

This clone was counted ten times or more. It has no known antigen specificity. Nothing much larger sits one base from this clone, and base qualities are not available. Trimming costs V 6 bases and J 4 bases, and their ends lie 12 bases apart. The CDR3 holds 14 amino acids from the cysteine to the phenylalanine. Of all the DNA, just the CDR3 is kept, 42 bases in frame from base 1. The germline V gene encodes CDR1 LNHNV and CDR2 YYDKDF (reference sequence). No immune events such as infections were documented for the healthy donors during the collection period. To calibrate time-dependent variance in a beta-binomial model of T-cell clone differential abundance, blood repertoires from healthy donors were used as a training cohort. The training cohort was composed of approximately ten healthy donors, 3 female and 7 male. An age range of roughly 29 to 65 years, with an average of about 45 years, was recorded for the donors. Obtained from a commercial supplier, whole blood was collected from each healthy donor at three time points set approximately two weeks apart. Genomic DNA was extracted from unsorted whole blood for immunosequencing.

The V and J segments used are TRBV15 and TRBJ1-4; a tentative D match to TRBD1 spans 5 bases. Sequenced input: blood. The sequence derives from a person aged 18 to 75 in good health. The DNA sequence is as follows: TGTGCCACCAGGGAGGGGTTGGGTAATGAAAAACTGTTTTTT. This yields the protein CATREGLGNEKLFF.